This T cell receptor beta chain was identified in a study of blood T cell repertoires in COVID-19 (dated by TCRdb to 2020 to 2022). In terms of the full investigation: The collaborator samples originated in the United States, Italy and Spain and spanned the acute and convalescent phases of COVID-19. The material from the prospective study consisted of cDNA or gDNA derived from T cells, B-cell-depleted T cells, or PBMCs. Subjects who had been exposed to COVID-19, were actively infected with it, or had recovered from it provided the deeply sampled blood TCRbeta repertoires that made up the dataset. The repertoires were released in a freely available public database meant as a resource for research on the immune response to SARS-CoV-2. Samples were obtained from the ongoing ImmuneRACE study (first 160 participants) and from 1,254 subjects provided by 6 global collaborators. A de-identified subject ID, COVID-19 status, age in years and sex were almost always included in the sample metadata. Where HLA class I and class II types were available, the types were taken from metadata supplied by the sample provider, not from assay-based typing. Study-wide findings and limitations: Clinical and demographic metadata were provided uncurated, with the amount varying by source and participant.

The immunoSEQ Assay, a bias-controlled multiplex PCR, was used to amplify TCRbeta CDR3 regions from genomic DNA. The authors' pipeline ran thus. The number of nucleated cells in each sample was estimated by amplification of reference gene primers within the assay. To quantify the absolute abundance of each unique TCRbeta CDR3 rearrangement, sequence reads were collapsed and filtered. For each sample, productive Simpson clonality was calculated as the square root of Simpson's diversity index over productive rearrangements. This is the immuneACCESS table as TCRdb keeps it, with only in-frame sequences that have V and J called. A part of the clones is gone; compared with another copy, unresolved V genes explain less than half, and the rest is unexplained. That table furnishes V, J and clone size, whereas the DNA furnished D and trimming. The sample yields 250,000 to 400,000 clones; around nine tenths were counted once. 1% of the sample rests with the top ten.

CDR1 LGHDT and CDR2 YNNKEL are derived from the germline V gene (reference sequence). The CDR3 runs 14 amino acids, cysteine and phenylalanine included. Only the CDR3 DNA is retained, 42 bases long and in frame from the first base. V is cut by 2 bases and J by 5 bases, and the space between the germline ends is 9 bases. Whole blood was collected in K2EDTA tubes by collaborating institutions according to the institutions' own protocols. For TCRbeta analysis, collaborators shipped samples in one of three forms: frozen whole blood, isolated PBMCs, or DNA extracted from either of those sample types. This clone was observed a single time. The antigen this receptor binds is unknown. Per-nucleotide qualities are absent, and no much larger clonotype sits a single base away.

The V and J genes are TRBV3-1 (or the pseudogene TRBV3-2) and TRBJ2-2, with no confident D gene call. The origin of this receptor is a man aged 50-60 years with active or convalescent COVID-19. Sequencing used peripheral blood. For the CDR3, the sequence is CASSQPAGTGELFF. The base sequence is TGTGCCAGCAGCCAACCCGCCGGGACCGGGGAGCTGTTTTTT.